These T cell receptor beta chains were read from a single sample in a study of T cells in Graves' hyperthyroidism and ophthalmopathy. TCRdb re-derived calls from the multiplex PCR reads in MiXCR, one entry per CDR3 protein. The sample has about 350,000 distinct CDR3 sequences, approximately 19% seen once; the top ten hold around 3.6%. The sample comprised blood. The origin of the receptors is a woman aged 18 to 35 with Graves' hyperthyroidism. The CDR3 runs from the conserved cysteine through the conserved F or W. D genes are given only for firm matches. Clone size is shown for a subset of rows, as once, few, many or a class of expanded clone.

length	D	size	V	J	DNA	CDR3
12	TRBD1	-	TRBV2	TRBJ2-2	TGTGCCAGCAGTGGGGACAGCGGGGAGCTGTTTTTT	CASSGDSGELFF
18	TRBD1	many	TRBV7-8	TRBJ2-7	TGTGCCAGCAGCTTATTTGGCCGGACAGGGTTGATTGGATACGAGCAGTACTTC	CASSLFGRTGLIGYEQYF
13	-	-	TRBV7-8	TRBJ2-5	TGTGCCACCGCAGGGGGGTACCAAGAGACCCAGTACTTC	CATAGGYQETQYF
13	-	many	TRBV20-1	TRBJ2-7	TGCAGTGCTAGGACGCGAGGTGCCTACGAGCAGTACTTC	CSARTRGAYEQYF
14	-	many	TRBV6-1	TRBJ1-1	TGTGCCAGCAGCCTGCAGGGTGGGGGGTCTGAAGCTTTCTTT	CASSLQGGGSEAFF
15	-	many	TRBV6-1	TRBJ2-7	TGTGCCAGCTCCGGCCGTGGCGGGGGCCCGTACGAGCAGTACTTC	CASSGRGGGPYEQYF
15	-	many	TRBV6-1	TRBJ2-4	TGTGCCAGCTCCTGGGGGCGGGGGGCCAAAAACATTCAGTACTTC	CASSWGRGAKNIQYF
15	-	many	TRBV5-1	TRBJ2-5	TGCGCCAGCAGCTTAAGAATGAGTTCCGTCGAGACCCAGTACTTC	CASSLRMSSVETQYF
13	-	many	TRBV13	TRBJ1-2	TGTGCCAGCAGCTTACCGGGCGCTTATGGCTACACCTTC	CASSLPGAYGYTF
12	-	few	TRBV3-1	TRBJ2-7	TGTGCCAGCAGCCAGAACGGTTACGAGCAGTACTTC	CASSQNGYEQYF
13	-	-	TRBV28	TRBJ1-1	TGTGGCAGCAGTATACAGGGAGTGGGGGAAGCTTTCTTT	CGSSIQGVGEAFF
14	-	once	TRBV27	TRBJ2-7	TGTGCCGGACTCGGTGAGAGAGAGGGAATGGAGCGGTACTTC	CAGLGEREGMERYF
15	-	many	TRBV12-3/TRBV12-4	TRBJ1-6	TGTGCCAGCAGTTTAAGTAGCTCCTATAATTCACCCCTCCACTTT	CASSLSSSYNSPLHF
16	-	-	TRBV4-1	TRBJ1-3	TGCGCCAGCAGCCAGCCAACAGGGAGCTCTGGAAACACCATATATTTT	CASSQPTGSSGNTIYF
14	TRBD1	many	TRBV15	TRBJ2-3	TGTGCCACGCTCGATGGACAGGGAACAGATACGCAGTATTTT	CATLDGQGTDTQYF
16	-	few	TRBV6-1	TRBJ1-5	TGTGCCAGCAGTGAAACCCCCTCCAGCCCACGCGATACGCAGCATTTT	CASSETPSSPRDTQHF
13	-	many	TRBV11-2	TRBJ2-7	TGTGCCAGCAGCTTTGAAAACCTCTACGAGCAGTACTTC	CASSFENLYEQYF
17	TRBD2	-	TRBV4-1	TRBJ2-7	TGCGCCAGCAGCCAAGGTGTGTCTAGCGGGGGGGCCTACGAGCAGTACTTC	CASSQGVSSGGAYEQYF
13	-	-	TRBV20-1	TRBJ2-4	TGCAGTGCTCTCGAACCTGGTGGGGACATTCAGTACTTC	CSALEPGGDIQYF
14	-	-	TRBV3-1	TRBJ1-2	TGTGCCAGCAGCGGAAACGGGGTCTCCTATGGCTACACCTTC	CASSGNGVSYGYTF
14	TRBD1	many	TRBV6-4	TRBJ2-2	TGTGCCAGCTCCAGGGGGCAGGACACCGGGGAGCTGTTTTTT	CASSRGQDTGELFF
19	-	few	TRBV28	TRBJ2-5	TGTGCCAGCAGTTCCCTCCCCGGTCCCGCCGGGCTGAGGGAAGAGACCCAGTACTTC	CASSSLPGPAGLREETQYF
14	-	few	TRBV20-1	TRBJ2-4	TGCAGTGCTAGAGAACCGGGAGTGGGATACATTCAGTACTTC	CSAREPGVGYIQYF
16	TRBD2	many	TRBV6-5	TRBJ2-7	TGTGCCAGCAAGGTCGGGCCTAGCGGGAAATACTACGAGCAGTACTTC	CASKVGPSGKYYEQYF
15	TRBD1	many	TRBV28	TRBJ1-1	TGTGCCAGCAGGCCTACAGGGGGTTGGAACACTGAAGCTTTCTTT	CASRPTGGWNTEAFF
12	-	many	TRBV3-1	TRBJ2-7	TGTGCCAGCAGCCTAATTCCTGAGGAGCAGTACTTC	CASSLIPEEQYF
16	-	many	TRBV12-3/TRBV12-4	TRBJ1-1	TGTGCCAGCAGTTTGGGACGGCCGGCGCGGGGCACTGAAGCTTTCTTT	CASSLGRPARGTEAFF
15	-	once	TRBV19	TRBJ1-1	TGTGCCAGTAGACGAAGGTCGGGGAGTGGAACTGAAGCTTTCTTT	CASRRRSGSGTEAFF
15	TRBD1	many	TRBV15	TRBJ2-5	TGTGCCACCAGCCGGGGACAGGGGGCAGGGGAGACCCAGTACTTC	CATSRGQGAGETQYF
15	-	-	TRBV5-1	TRBJ2-5	TGCGCCAGCAGCGAGGGGTGGGGGGCCGGGGAGACCCAGTACTTC	CASSEGWGAGETQYF
14	-	-	TRBV15	TRBJ2-7	TGTGCCACCAGCAGAGACAGGGGGGGCTACGAGCAGTACTTC	CATSRDRGGYEQYF
13	-	many	TRBV6-5	TRBJ1-1	TGTGCCAGCAGTTACAGGGGGGGTGCTGAAGCTTTCTTT	CASSYRGGAEAFF
15	-	many	TRBV12-3/TRBV12-4	TRBJ2-2	TGTGCCAGCAGTTTGCGTGGTCTGAGGACCGGGGAGCTGTTTTTT	CASSLRGLRTGELFF
16	TRBD1	many	TRBV4-1	TRBJ2-5	TGCGCCAGCAGCCCAGTAAGGCCAGGGGGCTGGGAGACCCAGTACTTC	CASSPVRPGGWETQYF
14	TRBD1	many	TRBV28	TRBJ1-1	TGTGCCAGCAGGGGCGGACAGGGTAACACTGAAGCTTTCTTT	CASRGGQGNTEAFF
14	-	few	TRBV5-4	TRBJ1-2	TGTGCCAGCAGCTTGGCCCCGGGGCTCTATGGCTACACCTTC	CASSLAPGLYGYTF
13	-	many	TRBV5-1	TRBJ2-7	TGCGCCAGCAGCTTGGCTAGGGACTACGAGCAGTACTTC	CASSLARDYEQYF
14	-	many	TRBV20-1	TRBJ1-2	TGCAGTGCTAGAGATAGGGCAGGAGTGGGCGGCTACACCTTC	CSARDRAGVGGYTF
15	-	few	TRBV12-5	TRBJ1-5	TGTGCTAGTGGTTTGGGGAGTGTAGGCAATCAGCCCCAGCATTTT	CASGLGSVGNQPQHF
15	TRBD1	-	TRBV6-1	TRBJ2-7	TGTGCCAGCAGGCCATACAGGGGGAATCACTACGAGCAGTACTTC	CASRPYRGNHYEQYF
13	-	many	TRBV28	TRBJ1-2	TGTGCCAGCAGGGTCGACGGCAACTATGGCTACACCTTC	CASRVDGNYGYTF